Listed here are 3 T cell receptor beta chains from one sample, sequenced in a study of Ad26.COV2.S vaccination and SARS-CoV-2 variants. This sample's treatment: some 20 received Ad26.COV2.S at low or high dose, single or two shots; roughly five received placebo; per-sample allocation not given. Sample collection was performed on day 63 after the first vaccine or placebo injection. TCRdb's table, derived via immunoSEQ multiplex PCR, lists solely in-frame clones and lacks some. The profile shows under 250,000 clones, 70% to 90% of them singletons. The sample in question was peripheral blood, obtained in a trial of Ad26.COV2.S vaccine versus placebo. All receptors come from a person aged 18-60 years who received the Ad26.COV2.S COVID-19 vaccine or a placebo.

The chain joins TRBV11-3 to TRBJ2-1; D not certain. Germline-derived CDR1 and CDR2 are SGHNT and YENEEA. This CDR3 has 10 amino acids. V was cut by 11 bases and J by 3 bases, with 5 bases left in between. The DNA of the CDR3 is TGTGCCGGTCGCTACAATGAGCAGTTCTTC. Its protein is CAGRYNEQFF.

This clone was observed a handful of times. The chain links TRBV19 to TRBJ2-1; 8 positions agree with TRBD2. The V gene's germline CDR1 is LNHDA and CDR2 SQIVND (reference sequence). Trimming cost V 3 bases and J 2 bases; bases outside gene matches: 3. The length of the CDR3 is 15 residues. CDR3 sequence (DNA): TGTGCCAGTAGTATTAGCGGGAACCCCTACAATGAGCAGTTCTTC. Amino acid sequence: CASSISGNPYNEQFF. Looking up the rest from reference TRBV19 and TRBJ2-1 gives the full variable domain: DGGITQSPKYLFRKEGQNVTLSCEQNLNHDAMYWYRQDPGQGLRLIYYSQIVNDFQKGDIAEGYSVSREKKESFPLTVTSAQKNPTAFYLCASSISGNPYNEQFFGPGTRLTVL.

The chain links TRBV4-3 to TRBJ1-6; D is possibly TRBD1 (5 bases). The V gene's germline CDR1 is LGHNA and CDR2 YSLEER. V was cut by 0 bases and J by 10 bases, with 16 bases left in between. This CDR3 region has 16 residues. The CDR3 nucleotides read TGCGCCAGCAGCCAAGATACCTGGGCAGGGAGGTCACCCCTCCACTTT. Translating gives CASSQDTWAGRSPLHF.